Following are 9 T cell receptor beta chains from one sample sequenced in a study of CD4 T cells in relation to SARS-CoV-2 and coronaviruses (dated by TCRdb to the early 2020s). These receptors lack a known antigen. Library prep was done by the immunoSEQ multiplex PCR assay. Sourced from immuneACCESS, this table was stored by TCRdb with only in-frame sequences that have V and J called. A share of the clones is absent; for the studies checked, an unresolved V gene accounts for under half, and the remainder has no known explanation. Here the sample has roughly 19,000 clones; around four fifths occur a single time. The ten largest clonotypes hold roughly 15% of the sample. CD4+ T cells from unexposed donors were collected before the COVID-19 pandemic (2011-2018). After around eleven days of culture, CD4+ T cells were isolated with the EasySep CD4+ T cell isolation kit. The sample consisted of CD4+ T cells from PBMCs, cultured in vitro. These TCRs come from a human donor in good health.

This chain links TRBV7-9 with TRBJ2-7, with TRBD1 matching 7 bases. Looked up from germline, CDR1 is SEHNR and CDR2 is FQNEAQ (reference sequence). The V and J ends lost 4 bases and 4 bases, in that order; junction bases with no gene match: 7. This CDR3 comprises 14 residues. CDR3: CASSYGTDHYEQYF. The CDR3 coding sequence is TGTGCCAGCAGCTATGGGACAGACCATTACGAGCAGTACTTC.

The V call is TRBV27, the J call TRBJ1-2; 9 bases line up with TRBD1. The CDR3 is 17 residues long. After removal of 7 bases from V and 8 bases from J, the junction contained 20 bases not matched to a gene. CDR1 is MNHEY and CDR2 is SMNVEV in the germline V gene (reference sequence). The chain's CDR3 is CASNKIPGQGPIGGYTF. The DNA for the CDR3 is TGTGCCAGCAATAAAATCCCGGGACAGGGCCCGATAGGAGGCTACACCTTC.

J is TRBJ2-1 and V is TRBV10-3, with 8 bases lining up with TRBD1. CDR1 ENHRY and CDR2 SYGVKD come from the germline V gene. V lost 0 bases and J lost 9; bases outside the gene matches: 4. The length of the CDR3 is 14 residues. CDR3 in DNA: TGTGCCATCAGTGAGTCGACAGGGGTGGGTGAGCAGTTCTTC. This codes for CAISESTGVGEQFF.

The J gene is TRBJ2-1, the V gene TRBV15; 7 nucleotides align to TRBD2. The CDR3 is 14 amino acids. Trimming took 11 bases from V and 5 from J; bases not matched to a gene: 12. CDR1 and CDR2 (germline): LNHNV, YYDKDF (reference sequence). The CDR3 coding sequence is TGTGCCTCGTCAAGGGGAGGGTCGAACAATGAGCAGTTCTTC. Translating it yields CASSRGGSNNEQFF.

In this sample, this clone turned up a few times. This chain joins TRBV6-4 and TRBJ2-6, with D hard to call. Per the germline V gene, CDR1 is MRHNA and CDR2 is SNTAGT. Deletions cut 0 bases from V and 0 bases from J, with 6 bases between. CDR3 length equals 16 residues. The CDR3 loop reads CASSDSDVSGANVLTF. In DNA form, the CDR3 reads TGTGCCAGCAGTGACTCGGACGTCTCTGGGGCCAACGTCCTGACTTTC.

The CDR3 coding sequence is TGTGCCACCAGTGATGAACAGGGCTATGGCTACACCTTC. Encoded protein: CATSDEQGYGYTF. The chain joins TRBV24-1 to TRBJ1-2; maybe TRBD1 (6 bases). Per germline, CDR1 KGHDR and CDR2 SFDVKD. The CDR3 loop spans 13 amino acids. Trimming took 3 bases from V and 4 from J, leaving 8 bases between them.

The chain employs TRBV12-3 or TRBV12-4 and TRBJ1-1; D gene uncertain. CDR3 length equals 12 residues. Trimming shortened V by 2 bases and J by 6 bases, and 7 bases separated the two germline ends. CDR3 coding DNA: TGTGCCAGCAGTTTATTCTCGGCTGAAGCTTTCTTT. Its translation is CASSLFSAEAFF.

This clone appeared a few times. This chain joins TRBV27 and TRBJ1-2, with 10 bases that match TRBD1. The CDR3 loop spans 14 amino acids. CDR1 and CDR2 from the germline V gene are MNHEY and SMNVEV (reference sequence). Unmatched junction bases numbered 8, after V lost 5 bases and J lost 8 bases. Here the CDR3 DNA reads TGTGCCAGCAGTGCGCGACAGGGGGCCTACGGCTACACCTTC. It codes for CASSARQGAYGYTF.

This clone was seen a handful of times. The chain couples TRBV10-3 to TRBJ2-2, with TRBD1 matching over 7 bases. CDR3 size: 13 residues. CDR1 is ENHRY and CDR2 is SYGVKD in the germline V gene. J was trimmed by 8 bases and V by 5 bases; bases with no gene match: 5. The CDR3 loop reads CAISTGATGELFF. The CDR3 DNA reads TGTGCCATCAGTACAGGGGCGACTGGGGAGCTGTTTTTT.